The 7 T cell receptor beta chains presented below share a single source sample, sequenced in a study of Ad26.COV2.S vaccination and SARS-CoV-2 variants. Libraries were prepared by immunoSEQ multiplex PCR; TCRdb keeps only in-frame clonotypes and omits some of them. Found here are around 300,000 clones, around 89% of them singletons; the top ten hold approximately 4.5%. As to treatment: around 19 received Ad26.COV2.S at low or high dose, single or two shots; about 5 received placebo; per-sample allocation not given. Day 63 following the first vaccine or placebo injection was when the samples were taken. The sequencing used peripheral blood, collected in a trial of Ad26.COV2.S vaccine versus placebo. The receptor source for this set is a person between 18 and 59 years old who received the Ad26.COV2.S COVID-19 vaccine or a placebo.

V usage is TRBV9 and J usage is TRBJ1-1; a weak D match, TRBD1 (5 bases). Trimming stripped 0 bases from V and 8 bases from J, with 11 bases between. The CDR3 spans 13 residues. The V gene's germline CDR1 is SGDLS and CDR2 YYNGEE. CDR3 sequence reads: CASSVDWGSEAFF. The DNA of the CDR3 is TGTGCCAGCAGCGTAGATTGGGGCTCAGAAGCTTTCTTT.

This sequence joins TRBV30 and TRBJ1-6; D is unclear. Germline V gives CDR1 GTSNPN, CDR2 SVGIG (reference sequence). Trimming removed 0 bases from V and 6 bases from J, with 12 bases in between. The CDR3 has 15 residues. The CDR3 region has the DNA TGTGCCTGGAGTGTACAAATCAGCCTTAATTCACCCCTCCACTTT. Translating gives CAWSVQISLNSPLHF.

J is TRBJ2-1 and V is TRBV3-1 (or the pseudogene TRBV3-2); TRBD2 agrees at 8 bases. Germline trimming cut 1 base from V and 2 bases from J; bases unmatched to any gene: 16. CDR3 length: 20 residues. Germline CDR1 and CDR2: LGHDT and YNNKEL (reference sequence). The DNA of the CDR3 is TGTGCCAGCAGCCAAGCAGGCCAGCGGGGGTATACATACGCCTACAATGAGCAGTTCTTC. It translates to CASSQAGQRGYTYAYNEQFF.

The gene calls are TRBV4-3 and TRBJ2-7; 7 nucleotides line up with TRBD1. Germline CDR1 is LGHNA and CDR2 is YSLEER. The CDR3 length is 15 residues. The V gene end was trimmed by 0 bases and the J gene end by 5 bases; junction bases not matched to a gene: 7. The CDR3 loop is CASSQEFRGYHEQYF. The CDR3 nucleotides read TGCGCCAGCAGCCAAGAATTCAGGGGGTACCACGAGCAGTACTTC.

The chain employs TRBV13 and TRBJ2-7, with TRBD1 matching over 12 bases. V was clipped by 5 bases and J by 5 bases; unmatched bases: 4. This CDR3 is built from 14 residues. CDR1 and CDR2 (germline): PRHDT, FYEKMQ (reference sequence). CDR3 DNA sequence: TGTGCCAGCAGCCCTGGGGACAGGGGGCACGAGCAGTACTTC. Residues: CASSPGDRGHEQYF.

The chain combines TRBV6-5 with TRBJ1-1; the D is unclear. The V gene's germline CDR1 is MNHEY and CDR2 SVGAGI. V was pared by 2 bases and J by 8 bases, with 9 bases between. The CDR3 is made up of 12 amino acids. This CDR3 is CASSYAGKEAFF. The CDR3 DNA reads as TGTGCCAGCAGTTACGCCGGTAAGGAAGCTTTCTTT.

The rearrangement uses TRBV6-5 and TRBJ1-5; 7 bases are a match to TRBD1. V lost 6 bases, J lost 1 base, and 6 bases stayed unmatched. From germline, CDR1 is MNHEY and CDR2 SVGAGI. This CDR3 spans 15 amino acids. CDR3 sequence (DNA): TGTGCCAGCAGCCAAGACAGGGCAAGCAATCAGCCCCAGCATTTT. Translated, it gives CASSQDRASNQPQHF.